Listed here is a single T cell receptor beta chain. Data came from immunoSEQ multiplex PCR; TCRdb stores just in-frame clones and leaves some out. Of approximately 130,000 clones in the sample, around 81% were seen once. The data originate from a study of blood T cell repertoires in COVID-19. Germline assignment: CDR1 SGHNT and CDR2 YENEEA. This CDR3 has 15 residues. Trimming shortened V by 1 base and J by 7 bases, and 11 bases separated the two germline ends. This TCR was recovered from a human donor in a cohort sampled during active COVID-19. The genes are TRBV11-3 and TRBJ1-6; D uncertain. Material: peripheral blood. The CDR3 nucleotides are TGTGCCAGCAGCTTAGGGAACAGTCGGAATTCACCCCTCCACTTT. This codes for CASSLGNSRNSPLHF.